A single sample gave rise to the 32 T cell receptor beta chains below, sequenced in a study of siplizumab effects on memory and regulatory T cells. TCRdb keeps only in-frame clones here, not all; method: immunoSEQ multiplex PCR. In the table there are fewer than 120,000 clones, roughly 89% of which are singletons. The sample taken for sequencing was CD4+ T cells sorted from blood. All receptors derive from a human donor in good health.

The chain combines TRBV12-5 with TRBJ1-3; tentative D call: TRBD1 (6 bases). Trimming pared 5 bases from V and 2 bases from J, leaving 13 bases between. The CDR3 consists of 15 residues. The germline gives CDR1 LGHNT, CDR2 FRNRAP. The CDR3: CASGTRTGTGNTIYF. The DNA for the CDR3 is TGTGCTAGTGGTACCCGTACAGGGACTGGAAACACCATATATTTT.

The chain's CDR3 is CASSLDRVNYGYTF. The CDR3 DNA follows: TGTGCCAGCAGCTTAGACAGAGTTAACTATGGCTACACCTTC. This sequence joins TRBV11-2 and TRBJ1-2; no firm D call. With 0 bases removed from V and 1 base from J, the gap between germline ends came to 6 bases. CDR3 length equals 14 residues. In germline, CDR1 is SGHAT, CDR2 FQNNGV. The entire variable domain, with the rest obtained from reference TRBV11-2 and TRBJ1-2, is as follows: EAGVAQSPRYKIIEKRQSVAFWCNPISGHATLYWYQQILGQGPKLLIQFQNNGVVDDSQLPKDRFSAERLKGVDSTLKIQPAKLEDSAVYLCASSLDRVNYGYTFGSGTRLTVV.

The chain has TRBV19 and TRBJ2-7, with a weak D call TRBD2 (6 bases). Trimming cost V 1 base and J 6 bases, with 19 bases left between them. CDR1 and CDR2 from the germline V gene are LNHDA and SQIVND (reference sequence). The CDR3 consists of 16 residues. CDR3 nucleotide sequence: TGTGCCAGTAGTATAGCGGTGGCAGGGAGGTTGAGCGAGCAGTACTTC. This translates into CASSIAVAGRLSEQYF.

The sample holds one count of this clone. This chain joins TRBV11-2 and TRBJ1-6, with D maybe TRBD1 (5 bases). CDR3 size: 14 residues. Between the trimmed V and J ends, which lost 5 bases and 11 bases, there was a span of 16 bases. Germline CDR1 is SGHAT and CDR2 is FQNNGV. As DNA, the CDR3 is TGTGCCAGCAGCCGCTCGGTGGGGGAGGCACCCCTCCACTTT. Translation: CASSRSVGEAPLHF.

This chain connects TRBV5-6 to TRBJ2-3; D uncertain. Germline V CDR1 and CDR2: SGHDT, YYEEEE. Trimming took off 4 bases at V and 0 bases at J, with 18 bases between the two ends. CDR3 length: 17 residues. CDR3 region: CASSRRLRTPSTDTQYF. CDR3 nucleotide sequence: TGTGCCAGCAGCCGCCGACTTCGTACTCCTAGCACAGATACGCAGTATTTT.

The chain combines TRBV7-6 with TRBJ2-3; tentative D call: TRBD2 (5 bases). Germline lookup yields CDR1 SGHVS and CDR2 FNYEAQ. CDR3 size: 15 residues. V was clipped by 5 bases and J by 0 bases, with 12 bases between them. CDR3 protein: CASSPSGVSTDTQYF. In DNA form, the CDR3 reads TGTGCCAGCAGCCCCAGCGGAGTTAGCACAGATACGCAGTATTTT.

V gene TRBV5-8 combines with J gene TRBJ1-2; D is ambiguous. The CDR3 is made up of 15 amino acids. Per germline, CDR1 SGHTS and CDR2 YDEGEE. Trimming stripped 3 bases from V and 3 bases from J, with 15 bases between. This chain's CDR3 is CASSSSPGNDYGYTF. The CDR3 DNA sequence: TGTGCCAGCAGCTCGTCTCCGGGAAATGACTATGGCTACACCTTC.

CDR3 nucleotide sequence: TGTGCCAGCAGATCGACTAGCGGGAGGGATGAGCAGTTCTTC. This codes for CASRSTSGRDEQFF. The V call is TRBV6-5, the J call TRBJ2-1; TRBD2 agrees at 14 bases. This CDR3 region has 14 residues. Germline assignment: CDR1 MNHEY and CDR2 SVGAGI. V shed 6 bases, J shed 8 bases, and the junction held 3 bases outside the gene matches.

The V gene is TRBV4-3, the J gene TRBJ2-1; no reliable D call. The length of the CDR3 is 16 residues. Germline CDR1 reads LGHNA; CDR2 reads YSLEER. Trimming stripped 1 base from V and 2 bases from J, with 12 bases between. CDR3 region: CASSQGLRFTYNEQFF. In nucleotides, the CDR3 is TGCGCCAGCAGCCAAGGACTTCGATTCACCTACAATGAGCAGTTCTTC.

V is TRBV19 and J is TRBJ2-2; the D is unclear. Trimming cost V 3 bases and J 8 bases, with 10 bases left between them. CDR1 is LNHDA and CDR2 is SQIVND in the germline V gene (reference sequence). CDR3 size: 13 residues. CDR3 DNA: TGTGCCAGTAGTATTCGGTGGTCGGGGGAGCTGTTTTTT. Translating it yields CASSIRWSGELFF. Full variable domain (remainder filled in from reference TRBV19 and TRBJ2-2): DGGITQSPKYLFRKEGQNVTLSCEQNLNHDAMYWYRQDPGQGLRLIYYSQIVNDFQKGDIAEGYSVSREKKESFPLTVTSAQKNPTAFYLCASSIRWSGELFFGEGSRLTVL.

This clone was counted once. The CDR3 protein is CASSKVCGGDNEQFF. DNA of the CDR3: TGTGCCAGCAGCAAAGTATGCGGGGGGGACAATGAGCAGTTCTTC. The V and J genes are TRBV21-1 and TRBJ2-1; TRBD2 reflects the table's D call only, with no check against the DNA. TRBV21-1 constitutes a pseudogene. CDR3 length: 15 amino acids.

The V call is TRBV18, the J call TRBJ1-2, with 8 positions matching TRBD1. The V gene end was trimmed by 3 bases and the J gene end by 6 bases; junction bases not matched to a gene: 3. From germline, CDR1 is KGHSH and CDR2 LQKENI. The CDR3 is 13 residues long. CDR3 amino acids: CASSPGQDNGYTF. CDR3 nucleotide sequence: TGTGCCAGCTCACCGGGACAGGATAATGGCTACACCTTC.

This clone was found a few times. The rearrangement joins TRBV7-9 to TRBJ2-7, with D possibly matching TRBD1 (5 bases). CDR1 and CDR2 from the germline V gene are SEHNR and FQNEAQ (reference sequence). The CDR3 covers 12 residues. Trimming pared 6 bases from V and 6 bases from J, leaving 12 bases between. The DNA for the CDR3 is TGTGCCAGCAGGCCGACAGCCAGCGAGCAGTACTTC. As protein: CASRPTASEQYF.

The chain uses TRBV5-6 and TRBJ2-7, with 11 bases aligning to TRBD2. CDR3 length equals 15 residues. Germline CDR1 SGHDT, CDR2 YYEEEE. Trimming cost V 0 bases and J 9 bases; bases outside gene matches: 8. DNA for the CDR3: TGTGCCAGCAGCTTGGGACTAGCGGGGAGAATTCGGCAGTACTTC. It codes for CASSLGLAGRIRQYF. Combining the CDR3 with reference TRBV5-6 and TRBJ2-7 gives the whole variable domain DAGVTQSPTHLIKTRGQQVTLRCSPKSGHDTVSWYQQALGQGPQFIFQYYEEEERQRGNFPDRFSGHQFPNYSSELNVNALLLGDSALYLCASSLGLAGRIRQYFGPGTRLTVT.

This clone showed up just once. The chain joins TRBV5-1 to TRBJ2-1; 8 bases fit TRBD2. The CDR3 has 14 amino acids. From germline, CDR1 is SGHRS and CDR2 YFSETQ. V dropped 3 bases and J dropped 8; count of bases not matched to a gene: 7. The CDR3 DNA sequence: TGCGCCAGCAGCTCAGGACTAGCTAACGATGAGCAGTTCTTC. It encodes CASSSGLANDEQFF.

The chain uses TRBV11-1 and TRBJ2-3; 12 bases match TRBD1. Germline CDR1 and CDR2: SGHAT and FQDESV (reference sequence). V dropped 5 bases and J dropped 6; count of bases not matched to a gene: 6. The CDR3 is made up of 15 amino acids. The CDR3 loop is CASSLGQGASDTQYF. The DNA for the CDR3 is TGTGCCAGCAGCCTGGGACAGGGGGCATCCGATACGCAGTATTTT.

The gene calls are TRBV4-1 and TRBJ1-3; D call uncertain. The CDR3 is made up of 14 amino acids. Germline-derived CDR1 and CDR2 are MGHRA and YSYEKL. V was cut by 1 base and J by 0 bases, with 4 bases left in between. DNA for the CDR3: TGCGCCAGCAGCCAAGTTGACTCTGGAAACACCATATATTTT. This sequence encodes CASSQVDSGNTIYF.

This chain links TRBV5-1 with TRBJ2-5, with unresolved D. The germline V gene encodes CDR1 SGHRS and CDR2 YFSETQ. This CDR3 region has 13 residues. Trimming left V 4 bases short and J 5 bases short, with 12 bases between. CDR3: CASSPVGSETQYF. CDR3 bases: TGCGCCAGCAGCCCGGTGGGGTCGGAGACCCAGTACTTC.

CDR3 region: CASSLGAASTGTEAFF. In nucleotides, the CDR3 is TGTGCCAGCAGCTTAGGGGCAGCCTCGACTGGTACTGAAGCTTTCTTT. The chain joins TRBV7-9 to TRBJ1-1, with no clear D. The CDR3 spans 16 residues. Looked up from germline, CDR1 is SEHNR and CDR2 is FQNEAQ (reference sequence). V was trimmed by 1 base and J by 5 bases, leaving 17 bases between them.

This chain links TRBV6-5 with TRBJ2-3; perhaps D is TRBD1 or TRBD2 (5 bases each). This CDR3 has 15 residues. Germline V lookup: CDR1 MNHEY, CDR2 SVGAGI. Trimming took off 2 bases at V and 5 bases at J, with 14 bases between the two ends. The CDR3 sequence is CASSYPGREGDTQYF. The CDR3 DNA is TGTGCCAGCAGTTACCCGGGACGTGAGGGAGATACGCAGTATTTT.

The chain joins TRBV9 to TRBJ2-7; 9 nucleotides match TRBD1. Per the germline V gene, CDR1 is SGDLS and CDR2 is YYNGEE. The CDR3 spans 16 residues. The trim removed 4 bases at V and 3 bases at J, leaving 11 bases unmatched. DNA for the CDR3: TGTGCCAGCAGCCGCGGGCTCGGGACAGGGCTCTACGAGCAGTACTTC. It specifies CASSRGLGTGLYEQYF.

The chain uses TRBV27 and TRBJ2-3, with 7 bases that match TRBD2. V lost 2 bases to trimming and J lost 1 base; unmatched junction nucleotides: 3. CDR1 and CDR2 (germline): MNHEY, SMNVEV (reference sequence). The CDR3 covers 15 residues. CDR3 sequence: CASSLEGRGTDTQYF. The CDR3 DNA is TGTGCCAGCAGTTTAGAGGGGAGGGGCACAGATACGCAGTATTTT.

For the CDR3, the DNA is TGTGCCAGTAATGGACAGAGTAATTCACCCCTCCACTTT. Amino acids: CASNGQSNSPLHF. This rearrangement joins TRBV19 to TRBJ1-6; D might be TRBD1 (6 bases). V gave up 7 bases and J gave up 6 bases, with 10 bases separating them. Per germline, CDR1 LNHDA and CDR2 SQIVND (reference sequence). The CDR3 is made up of 13 amino acids.

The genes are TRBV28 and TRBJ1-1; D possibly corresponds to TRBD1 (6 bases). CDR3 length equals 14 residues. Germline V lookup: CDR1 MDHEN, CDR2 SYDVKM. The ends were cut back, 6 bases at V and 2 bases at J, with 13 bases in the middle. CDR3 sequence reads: CASSLGQTNTEAFF. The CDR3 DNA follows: TGTGCCAGCAGCCTAGGACAGACTAACACTGAAGCTTTCTTT.

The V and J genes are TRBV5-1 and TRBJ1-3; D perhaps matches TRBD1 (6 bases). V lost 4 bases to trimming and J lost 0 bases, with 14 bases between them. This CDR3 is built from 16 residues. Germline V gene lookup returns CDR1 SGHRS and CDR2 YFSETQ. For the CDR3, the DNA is TGCGCCAGCAGCCCCCTGGGACAAAGCTCTGGAAACACCATATATTTT. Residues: CASSPLGQSSGNTIYF.

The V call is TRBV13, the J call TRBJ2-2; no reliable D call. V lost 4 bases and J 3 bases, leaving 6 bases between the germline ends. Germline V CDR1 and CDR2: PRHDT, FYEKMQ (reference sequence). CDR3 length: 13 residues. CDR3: CASSWRDTGELFF. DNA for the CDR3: TGTGCCAGCAGCTGGCGAGACACCGGGGAGCTGTTTTTT. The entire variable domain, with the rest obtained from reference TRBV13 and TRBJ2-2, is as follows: AAGVIQSPRHLIKEKRETATLKCYPIPRHDTVYWYQQGPGQDPQFLISFYEKMQSDKGSIPDRFSAQQFSDYHSELNMSSLELGDSALYFCASSWRDTGELFFGEGSRLTVL.

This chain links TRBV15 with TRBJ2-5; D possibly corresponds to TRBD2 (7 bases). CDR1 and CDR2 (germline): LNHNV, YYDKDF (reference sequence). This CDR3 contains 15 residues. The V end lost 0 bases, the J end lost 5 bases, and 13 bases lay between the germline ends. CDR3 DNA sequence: TGTGCCACCAGCAGAGATCCGGGGGGCCGGGAGACCCAGTACTTC. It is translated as CATSRDPGGRETQYF.

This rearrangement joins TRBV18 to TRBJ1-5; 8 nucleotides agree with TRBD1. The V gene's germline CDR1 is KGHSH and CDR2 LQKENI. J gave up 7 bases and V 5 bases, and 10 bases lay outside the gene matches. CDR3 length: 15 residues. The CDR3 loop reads CASSIGTGLGQPQHF. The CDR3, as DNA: TGTGCCAGCTCAATAGGGACAGGCCTCGGGCAGCCCCAGCATTTT.

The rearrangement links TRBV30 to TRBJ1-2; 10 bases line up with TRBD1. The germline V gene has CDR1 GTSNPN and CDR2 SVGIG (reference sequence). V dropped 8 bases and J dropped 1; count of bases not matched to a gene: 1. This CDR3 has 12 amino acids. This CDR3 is CARDRGNYGYTF. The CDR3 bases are TGTGCCAGGGACAGGGGTAACTATGGCTACACCTTC.

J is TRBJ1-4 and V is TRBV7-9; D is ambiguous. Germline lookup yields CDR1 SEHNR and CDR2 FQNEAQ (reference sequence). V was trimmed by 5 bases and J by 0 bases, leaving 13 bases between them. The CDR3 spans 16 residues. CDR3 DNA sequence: TGTGCCAGCAGCCCAGTCCCGGGTGCAACTAATGAAAAACTGTTTTTT. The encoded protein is CASSPVPGATNEKLFF.

CDR3 DNA: TGTGCCACCAGCAGAGACGGCGGTATGTCTGGAAACACCATATATTTT. Amino acid sequence: CATSRDGGMSGNTIYF. The chain has TRBV15 and TRBJ1-3, with no clear D. The CDR3 has 16 residues. Trimming took off 0 bases at V and 1 base at J, with 10 bases between the two ends. Germline assignment: CDR1 LNHNV and CDR2 YYDKDF (reference sequence).

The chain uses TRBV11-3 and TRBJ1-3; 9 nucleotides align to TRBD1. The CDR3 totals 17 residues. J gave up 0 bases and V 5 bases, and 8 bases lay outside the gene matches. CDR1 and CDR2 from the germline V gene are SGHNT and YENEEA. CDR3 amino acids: CASSLGQGITSGNTIYF. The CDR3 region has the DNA TGTGCCAGCAGCCTGGGACAGGGCATAACCTCTGGAAACACCATATATTTT.